The rows below give T cell receptor beta chains drawn from one sample of a study of T cells in Graves' hyperthyroidism and ophthalmopathy. TCRdb analysed the multiplex PCR reads with MiXCR anew, one entry per CDR3 protein. Among 200,000 to 250,000 distinct CDR3 sequences listed, around 18% were seen once. The sample taken for sequencing was blood. Every receptor here comes from a man in his forties with Graves' hyperthyroidism. Both conserved end residues are part of each CDR3. D genes are given only for firm matches. Size is stated for part of the rows, as once, few or many counts, or as a class when the clone is expanded.

clone size: many
D gene: .
V gene: TRBV12-3/TRBV12-4
J gene: TRBJ2-1
CDR3 DNA: TGTGCCAGCAGTCGGGGAGCCTATGACAATGAGCAGTTCTTC
CDR3 protein: CASSRGAYDNEQFF

clone size: few
D gene: .
V gene: TRBV15
J gene: TRBJ2-2
CDR3 DNA: TGTGCCACCAGCCCCATAATGACAGGATCCGGGGAGCTGTTTTTT
CDR3 protein: CATSPIMTGSGELFF

clone size: many
D gene: .
V gene: TRBV7-8
J gene: TRBJ1-3
CDR3 DNA: TGTGCCAGCAGCTTACAGGAGTCGTCTGGAAACACCATATATTTT
CDR3 protein: CASSLQESSGNTIYF

clone size: many
D gene: .
V gene: TRBV13
J gene: TRBJ1-1
CDR3 DNA: TGTGCCAGCAGCTTAGGTAGGGATTTGCGTGCTTTCTTT
CDR3 protein: CASSLGRDLRAFF

clone size: many
D gene: .
V gene: TRBV5-1
J gene: TRBJ2-3
CDR3 DNA: TGCGCCAGCAGCGCCGGGGAGGCGGGCACAGATACGCAGTATTTT
CDR3 protein: CASSAGEAGTDTQYF

clone size: .
D gene: .
V gene: TRBV19
J gene: TRBJ1-2
CDR3 DNA: TGTGCCAGTAGTAAGACTGCGGCGGTAGGCTATGGCTACACCTTC
CDR3 protein: CASSKTAAVGYGYTF

clone size: many
D gene: TRBD2
V gene: TRBV28
J gene: TRBJ2-7
CDR3 DNA: TGTGCCAGCACCCCGGGACTAGCGGGGGTCTACGAGCAGTACTTC
CDR3 protein: CASTPGLAGVYEQYF

clone size: .
D gene: .
V gene: TRBV4-2
J gene: TRBJ2-3
CDR3 DNA: TGTGCCAGCAGCCAAGATCCCTCTTCTGCAGATACGCAGTATTTT
CDR3 protein: CASSQDPSSADTQYF

clone size: few
D gene: TRBD2
V gene: TRBV19
J gene: TRBJ2-2
CDR3 DNA: TGTGCCGGGGGTAGCGGGGGGGCCGACACCGGGGAGCTGTTTTTT
CDR3 protein: CAGGSGGADTGELFF

clone size: .
D gene: .
V gene: TRBV6-9
J gene: TRBJ1-4
CDR3 DNA: TGTGCCAGCAGTTACAGGGACCATAATGAAAAACCGTTTTTT
CDR3 protein: CASSYRDHNEKPFF

clone size: many
D gene: TRBD2
V gene: TRBV7-3
J gene: TRBJ2-7
CDR3 DNA: TGTGCCAGCAGCCCGACTAGCTCGTCCTACGAGCAGTACTTC
CDR3 protein: CASSPTSSSYEQYF

clone size: few
D gene: .
V gene: TRBV5-6
J gene: TRBJ2-2
CDR3 DNA: TGTGCCAGCAGCTTGCTGGGGACCGGGGAGCTGTTTTTT
CDR3 protein: CASSLLGTGELFF

clone size: many
D gene: .
V gene: TRBV5-6
J gene: TRBJ1-1
CDR3 DNA: TGTGCCAGCAGCTTGGGCCCGGCCGAGGGAGCTTTCTTT
CDR3 protein: CASSLGPAEGAFF

clone size: .
D gene: TRBD1
V gene: TRBV4-1
J gene: TRBJ2-7
CDR3 DNA: TGCGCCAGCAGCCAAGAACAGGGGTCTCGCGAGCAGTACTTC
CDR3 protein: CASSQEQGSREQYF

clone size: few
D gene: .
V gene: TRBV10-3
J gene: TRBJ1-2
CDR3 DNA: TGTGCCATCAGTGAAGGTGAAGGCTACACCTTC
CDR3 protein: CAISEGEGYTF

clone size: .
D gene: .
V gene: TRBV4-2
J gene: TRBJ2-7
CDR3 DNA: TGTGCCAGCAGCCAAGATACCTTAACTTCTCGCTCCTACGAGCAGTACTTC
CDR3 protein: CASSQDTLTSRSYEQYF